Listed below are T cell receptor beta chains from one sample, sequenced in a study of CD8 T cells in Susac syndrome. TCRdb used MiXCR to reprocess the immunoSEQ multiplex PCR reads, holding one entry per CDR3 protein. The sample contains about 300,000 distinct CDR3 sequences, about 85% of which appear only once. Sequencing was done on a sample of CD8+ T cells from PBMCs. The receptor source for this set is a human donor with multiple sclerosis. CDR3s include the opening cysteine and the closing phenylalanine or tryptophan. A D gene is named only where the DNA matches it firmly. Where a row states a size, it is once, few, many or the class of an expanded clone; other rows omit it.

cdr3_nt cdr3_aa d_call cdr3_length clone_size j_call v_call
TGCGCCAGCAGCTTGGCTACAGGGGGATCCTACGAGCAGTACTTC CASSLATGGSYEQYF TRBD1 15 few TRBJ2-7 TRBV5-1
TGTGCCAGTAGTATATGGCGACGCTCCTACAATGAGCAGTTCTTC CASSIWRRSYNEQFF - 15 - TRBJ2-1 TRBV19
TGCGCCAGCAGCCAAATACAGGGGGATCTCTATAGCAATCAGCCCCAGCATTTT CASSQIQGDLYSNQPQHF TRBD1 18 - TRBJ1-5 TRBV4-1
TGTGCCAGCACCATTGCAGGGCAGGAATATGGCTACACCTTC CASTIAGQEYGYTF - 14 few TRBJ1-2 TRBV6-1
TGTGCCAGCAGTTTATCCACAGTGCCACTAGAGACCCAGTACTTC CASSLSTVPLETQYF - 15 once TRBJ2-5 TRBV27
TGTGCCAGCAGTTTACTAGCTACGGTAGTTGGTGAGCAGTTCTTC CASSLLATVVGEQFF - 15 - TRBJ2-1 TRBV27
TGTGCCAGCAGCTCGCCAAGAGCGGAGGGGAACTCCTACGAGCAGTACTTC CASSSPRAEGNSYEQYF - 17 few TRBJ2-7 TRBV7-2
TGTGCCAGCAGATCCGGGGCCAACGTCCTGACTTTC CASRSGANVLTF - 12 few TRBJ2-6 TRBV7-9
TGTGCCAGCAGCTTACGGGAGGGCACAGATACGCAGTATTTT CASSLREGTDTQYF TRBD2 14 - TRBJ2-3 TRBV11-2
TGTGCCAGCAGCTTTTCGTTCAGGGGGCAAGAGACCCAGTACTTC CASSFSFRGQETQYF TRBD1 15 - TRBJ2-5 TRBV7-6
TGTGCCACCAGCACCACCGCGGGCCTAAGGGCCGGGGAGCTGTTTTTT CATSTTAGLRAGELFF - 16 - TRBJ2-2 TRBV15
TGCGCCAGCAGCACCGACACCGGACTCTACGAGCAGTACTTC CASSTDTGLYEQYF - 14 - TRBJ2-7 TRBV4-1
TGTGCCAGTAGTATAGCCGTCGTGGGGGGATCGAACACTGAAGCTTTCTTT CASSIAVVGGSNTEAFF - 17 - TRBJ1-1 TRBV19
TGTGCCAGCAGTCACTTTACAGGGGGCGAGTTGTCTAGCAATCAGCCCCAGCATTTT CASSHFTGGELSSNQPQHF TRBD1 19 - TRBJ1-5 TRBV28
TGCGCCAGCAGCTTGTGGGGACAGGGGGAAGTGGCCAAAAACATTCAGTACTTC CASSLWGQGEVAKNIQYF TRBD1 18 - TRBJ2-4 TRBV5-1
TGTGCCAGCAGGACCCTAGGCTCTAGCACAGATACGCAGTATTTT CASRTLGSSTDTQYF - 15 - TRBJ2-3 TRBV25-1
TGTGCCAGCAGTGGCCCCGCCACAGGGGTAGGGCAGCCCCAGCATTTT CASSGPATGVGQPQHF TRBD1 16 - TRBJ1-5 TRBV6-6
TGTGCCAGCAGCTCCCGTAGTGATACGCAGTATTTT CASSSRSDTQYF - 12 - TRBJ2-3 TRBV7-8
TGTGCCTATGACAGGCTCCACGAGCAGTACTTC CAYDRLHEQYF - 11 - TRBJ2-7 TRBV30
TGTGCCAGCAGCTTGGGCCGGCTAGCGGGAAGGTTATTGAACGAGCAGTACTTC CASSLGRLAGRLLNEQYF TRBD2 18 - TRBJ2-7 TRBV5-4
TGTGCCAGCAGCGCCAGGACTAGCGTCTCCTACAATGAGCAGTTCTTC CASSARTSVSYNEQFF TRBD2 16 - TRBJ2-1 TRBV11-1
TGTGCCAGCAGCCACGAGGGGGGGCCTCGGACCCAGTACTTC CASSHEGGPRTQYF - 14 - TRBJ2-5 TRBV27
TGCGCCAGCAGCCAAGATACCCCTTCCTACGAGCAGTACTTC CASSQDTPSYEQYF - 14 few TRBJ2-7 TRBV4-1
TGTGCCAGCAGCTTAGCACGCGGGCTAGCGGGAGTCAGCGGGCCCGGGGAGCTGTTTTTT CASSLARGLAGVSGPGELFF TRBD2 20 - TRBJ2-2 TRBV11-1
TGTGCCAGCAGTTTAGGCGGGGTCGGAAACACCATATATTTT CASSLGGVGNTIYF - 14 - TRBJ1-3 TRBV27
TGCGCCAGCAGCGTGAGGAACAGGGAGTCCTACGAGCAGTACTTC CASSVRNRESYEQYF - 15 - TRBJ2-7 TRBV5-1
TGTGCCAGCAGCGCCGGGGTGGGGGGTGGAAACACCATATATTTT CASSAGVGGGNTIYF - 15 - TRBJ1-3 TRBV7-8
TGTGCCAGTAGTATGGATGGGGAGTCCTACGAGCAGTACTTC CASSMDGESYEQYF - 14 - TRBJ2-7 TRBV19
TGTGCCTGCTACCTTGGGGCTAGCGGATCCTACGAGCAGTACTTC CACYLGASGSYEQYF TRBD2 15 - TRBJ2-7 TRBV30
TGCGCCAGCAGCTTGGGACAGGCGACTAACTACGAGCAGTACTTC CASSLGQATNYEQYF - 15 few TRBJ2-7 TRBV5-1
TGTGCCATCAGTGAGACCCGGACTGGAAGCAATCAGCCCCAGCATTTT CAISETRTGSNQPQHF - 16 - TRBJ1-5 TRBV10-3
TGTGCCAGCAGCGCGACTAGCGGGAGACGATCTGAGCAGTTCTTC CASSATSGRRSEQFF TRBD2 15 - TRBJ2-1 TRBV9
TGTGCCAGCAGCAGACTAGCGGGAGGTGCCTGGGATGAGCAGCTCTTC CASSRLAGGAWDEQLF TRBD2 16 - TRBJ2-1 TRBV7-6
TGTGCCAGCAGTGAGTCTAGCGGGAGGGTCCATGAGCAGTTCTTC CASSESSGRVHEQFF TRBD2 15 few TRBJ2-1 TRBV6-1
TGTGCCAGCAGCCCCCGAGCCCAGGGATTCACCGGGGAGCTGTTTTTT CASSPRAQGFTGELFF - 16 - TRBJ2-2 TRBV9
TGTGCCAGCACATTAGCGGGAGGGCCGGATACGCAGTATTTT CASTLAGGPDTQYF TRBD2 14 few TRBJ2-3 TRBV6-1
TGTGCCAGCAGCTTGGCCGGAGGAGCTCTTTATAGCAATCAGCCCCAGCATTTT CASSLAGGALYSNQPQHF - 18 - TRBJ1-5 TRBV5-6
TGTGCCAGCAGTGATTTTCCGAATTCCTACGAGCAGTACTTC CASSDFPNSYEQYF - 14 - TRBJ2-7 TRBV6-1
TGTGCCAGCAGCTTAAAAAGCGGGACCATCTACGAGCAGTACTTC CASSLKSGTIYEQYF TRBD2 15 - TRBJ2-7 TRBV7-9
TGTGCCAGCAGCCCTCCCCCGGGACTAGCGGAAAACACCGGGGAGCTGTTTTTT CASSPPPGLAENTGELFF TRBD2 18 - TRBJ2-2 TRBV7-9
TGCAGCGTTCCAGGGGAGGAGGGGCAGTACTTC CSVPGEEGQYF - 11 - TRBJ2-7 TRBV29-1
TGTGCCAGCAGTGTCATGGGACTAGCGGCCTACGAGCAGTACTTC CASSVMGLAAYEQYF TRBD2 15 - TRBJ2-7 TRBV12-3/TRBV12-4
TGTGCCAGCAGTCCCAACGGGGTACGTCAGCCCCAGCATTTT CASSPNGVRQPQHF - 14 - TRBJ1-5 TRBV27
TGTGCCAGCAGTCCCTCCGGACTAGCGGGAGGGCCTGAGGACATTCAGTACTTC CASSPSGLAGGPEDIQYF TRBD2 18 - TRBJ2-4 TRBV27
TGTGCCAGCGCCCCTGGGGGGGGACACCCAAAGAAGCAGTTCTTC CASAPGGGHPKKQFF - 15 - TRBJ2-1 TRBV27
TGTGCCAGCAGTTTAGTTGGTGGGTATCAGCCCCAGCATTTT CASSLVGGYQPQHF - 14 - TRBJ1-5 TRBV27
TGTGCCACCAGCAGAGATGAGGGAGCCGGTGGCTACACCTTC CATSRDEGAGGYTF - 14 - TRBJ1-2 TRBV15
TGTGCCAGCAGCTCCGGGAAGGACCCAGATACGCAGTATTTT CASSSGKDPDTQYF - 14 - TRBJ2-3 TRBV7-9
TGTGCCAGCAGCCTCAATAGCGGGAGGTTCACAGATACGCAGTATTTT CASSLNSGRFTDTQYF TRBD2 16 once TRBJ2-3 TRBV12-3/TRBV12-4
TGTGCCAGCAGCAAAAGACAGGACTCTTCCACTGAAGCTTTCTTT CASSKRQDSSTEAFF - 15 - TRBJ1-1 TRBV9
TGTGCCAGCAGCTTAATCCGGGGATCCTACAATGAGCAGTTCTTC CASSLIRGSYNEQFF - 15 - TRBJ2-1 TRBV7-3
TGTGCCAGCAGTTTAGCCGCGAGCAATCAGCCCCAGCATTTT CASSLAASNQPQHF - 14 - TRBJ1-5 TRBV27
TGTGCCAGCAGTCCGGCGAGGGGACACCCAACTAATGAAAAACTGTTTTTT CASSPARGHPTNEKLFF - 17 - TRBJ1-4 TRBV27
TGTGCCAGCAGTGATAGTGGTCGAGATACGCAGTATTTT CASSDSGRDTQYF - 13 - TRBJ2-3 TRBV2
TGTGCCAGTAGGCCCCGGACTAGCGGGACTTACAATGAGCAGTTCTTC CASRPRTSGTYNEQFF TRBD2 16 once TRBJ2-1 TRBV19
TGTGCCAGCAGCCCGGAAGGGGGGCAGGGGCCACGGACCCAGTACTTC CASSPEGGQGPRTQYF - 16 - TRBJ2-5 TRBV7-9
TGTGCCACCAGTGATTTTCTGACAGGGGAGACCCAGTACTTC CATSDFLTGETQYF TRBD1 14 - TRBJ2-5 TRBV24-1
TGTGCCAGCCCCGGGACAGGGAACTACGAGCAGTACTTC CASPGTGNYEQYF TRBD1 13 - TRBJ2-7 TRBV6-1
TGTGCCAGCAGTCCCCGTAGGTTTAACACCGGGGAGCTGTTTTTT CASSPRRFNTGELFF - 15 once TRBJ2-2 TRBV28